The clone carrying this T cell receptor (beta chain) was found once. Original analysis: Sequence data from immunoSEQ were junction-only and lacked quality scores; consequently, filtering differed. Sequencing was performed with immunoSEQ multiplex PCR; in TCRdb, only in-frame clones are kept and a portion is missing. V and J calls and clone size are as listed in that table; D and trimming were resolved from the DNA. The repertoire holds 450,000 to 500,000 clones, about three quarters seen once, with 10% to 15% in the top ten. Trimming stripped 5 bases from V and 5 bases from J, with 10 bases between. CDR1 is SGHVS, CDR2 FQNEAQ, per germline. This CDR3 has 12 amino acids. This record belongs to a study of shared clonotypes between healthy human individuals. HIV-negative, healthy adults without recent acute infections or vaccinations were the donors. Donors, without exception, were Caucasian adults residing in Nashville, Tennessee.

Sequences were obtained from PBMCs. This clonotype originated in a woman between 40 and 50 years old in good health. Some clones in this sample may be carry-over from other donors' samples. The chain recombines TRBV7-8 with TRBJ2-7, with unresolved D. The CDR3 loop reads CASSQGRDEQYF. CDR3 DNA: TGTGCCAGCAGCCAAGGACGCGACGAGCAGTACTTC.